These 26 T cell receptor beta chains came from one sample sequenced in a study of blood T cells in healthy people across ages. Using a J-beta primer mix together with a sample-barcoded 5' primer, a second PCR was run for about 6 to 12 cycles. TCRdb reanalysed the 5' RACE reads using MiXCR and keeps one entry per CDR3 protein. The table has hundreds of thousands of distinct CDR3 sequences, roughly two fifths seen once. The sample comprised blood. These receptors all come from a man of 80 years or more in good health.

A word on this clonotype: A junction boundary mismatches the germline segment, possibly from a read error. The V gene is TRBV7-9, the J gene TRBJ2-1; TRBD1 might be the D (6 bases). CDR3 length: 14 residues. Germline assignment: CDR1 SEHNR and CDR2 FQNEAQ (reference sequence). CDR3 sequence reads: CSSSLGQGYNEQFF. The CDR3 DNA reads TGTTCCAGCAGCTTAGGTCAGGGGTACAATGAGCAGTTCTTC.

This clonotype was seen repeatedly, ten times or more. V gene TRBV6-2 or TRBV6-3 combines with J gene TRBJ2-7; D uncertain. Germline CDR1 is MNHEY and CDR2 is SVGEGT. The CDR3 is 12 amino acids. Trimming removed 4 bases from V and 4 bases from J, with 8 bases in between. In DNA form, the CDR3 reads TGTGCCAGCAGTTGGTTGGGATACGAGCAGTACTTC. This sequence encodes CASSWLGYEQYF.

This chain connects TRBV20-1 to TRBJ2-7; unclear D gene. The assigned J gene may be wrong: the sequence end matches TRBJ2-4 better. The CDR3 runs to 13 residues. Looked up from germline, CDR1 is DFQATT and CDR2 is SNEGSKA (reference sequence). The CDR3 DNA reads as TGCAGTGCCCCGAATTTGGTCAAAAACATTCAGTACTTC. Translation gives CSAPNLVKNIQYF.

The chain employs TRBV6-1 and TRBJ2-4, with D tentatively TRBD2 (5 bases). CDR3 length: 14 amino acids. CDR1 is MNHNS and CDR2 is SASEGT in the germline V gene. Trimming pared 0 bases from V and 7 bases from J, leaving 10 bases between. The CDR3 is CASSEAVGGNIQYF. The CDR3 coding sequence is TGTGCCAGCAGTGAAGCGGTCGGCGGGAACATTCAGTACTTC.

This clonotype was detected a few times. The chain couples TRBV7-9 to TRBJ2-6, with 9 bases aligning to TRBD1. Germline V CDR1 and CDR2: SEHNR, FQNEAQ (reference sequence). V trimming: 5 bases; J trimming: 2 bases; junction bases outside the gene matches: 7. The CDR3 covers 17 residues. CDR3 in amino acids: CASSAGTGSPGANVLTF. CDR3 nucleotide sequence: TGTGCCAGCAGCGCCGGGACAGGGTCCCCTGGGGCCAACGTCCTGACTTTC.

The chain carries TRBV2 and TRBJ2-7; no clear D gene. The CDR3 has 12 residues. Deletions cut 6 bases from V and 2 bases from J, with 8 bases between. The germline V gene has CDR1 SNHLY and CDR2 FYNNEI. This CDR3 reads CASRPDAYEQYF. The CDR3 bases are TGTGCCAGCAGGCCAGACGCCTACGAGCAGTACTTC.

This clonotype has only a few counts. The chain joins TRBV6-5 to TRBJ2-6; D unresolved. The CDR3 totals 15 residues. Between the trimmed V and J ends, which lost 1 base and 1 base, there was a span of 5 bases. The germline gives CDR1 MNHEY, CDR2 SVGAGI. The CDR3 loop is CASSYFTSGANVLTF. CDR3 nucleotides: TGTGCCAGCAGTTACTTTACGTCTGGGGCCAACGTCCTGACTTTC.

The DNA for the CDR3 is TGTGCCATCAGCAGAGCCGGGACTAGCGGCTCCTACGAGCAGTACTTC. Encoded protein: CAISRAGTSGSYEQYF. The rearrangement joins TRBV10-3 to TRBJ2-7, with 11 bases aligning to TRBD2. The CDR3 consists of 16 residues. Trimming cost V 6 bases and J 0 bases; bases outside gene matches: 7. CDR1 and CDR2 (germline): ENHRY, SYGVKD.

The V and J genes are TRBV5-4 and TRBJ2-5, with D tentatively TRBD2 (6 bases). The CDR3 length is 13 residues. V was clipped by 1 base and J by 11 bases, with 15 bases between them. Germline assignment: CDR1 SGHNT and CDR2 YYREEE (reference sequence). CDR3 coding DNA: TGTGCCAGCAGCTTGATCTACGGGGGTGAGCAGTACTTC. This encodes CASSLIYGGEQYF.

There are a few counts of this clonotype. The rearrangement uses TRBV7-8 and TRBJ2-1; D may be TRBD2 (6 bases). V lost 4 bases, J lost 6 bases, and 19 bases lay in between. Germline values: CDR1 SGHVS, CDR2 FQNEAQ. The CDR3 extends over 16 amino acids. The CDR3, as DNA: TGTGCCAGCAGCTCGAACCAACTAGCAGTAAGCAATGAGCAGTTCTTC. This gives the protein CASSSNQLAVSNEQFF.

On this clonotype itself: Germline is not matched at one junction end, which may reflect a read error. This chain uses TRBV6-6 with TRBJ2-6; D might be TRBD1 (6 bases). The CDR3 totals 14 residues. Germline V gives CDR1 MNHNY, CDR2 SVGAGI (reference sequence). The CDR3 DNA follows: TGTGCCAGCAGAGGGGGTTCTGGGGCCAACGTCCCGACTTTC. This gives the protein CASRGGSGANVPTF.

This clonotype occurred many times. J is TRBJ2-3 and V is TRBV4-2; TRBD1 aligns across 7 bases. CDR1 is LGHNA and CDR2 is YNFKEQ in the germline V gene. CDR3 size: 13 residues. With V trimmed by 8 bases and J by 2 bases, 4 bases remained unmatched. CDR3 in DNA: TGTGCCAGCCTTGGACAGGACACAGATACGCAGTATTTT. This encodes CASLGQDTDTQYF.

This clonotype showed up just a few times. The chain joins TRBV5-1 to TRBJ1-6, with D possibly TRBD1 on 6 matching bases. The V and J ends lost 1 base and 9 bases respectively, with 14 bases between them. The CDR3 is 15 residues long. CDR1 SGHRS and CDR2 YFSETQ come from the germline V gene. CDR3 residues: CASSLIWGAGSPLHF. In DNA, the CDR3 is TGCGCCAGCAGCTTGATTTGGGGGGCGGGTTCACCCCTCCACTTT.

This clonotype was counted between two and nine times. The V gene is TRBV3-1, the J gene TRBJ2-7; possible D gene TRBD2, 6 bases. The J call may be in error: the DNA end matches TRBJ2-5 better. CDR3 size: 15 residues. CDR1 and CDR2 from the germline V gene are LGHDT and YNNKEL (reference sequence). The CDR3 reads CASSQGREREETQYF. CDR3 DNA sequence: TGTGCCAGCAGCCAAGGGAGGGAAAGGGAAGAGACCCAGTACTTC.

This rearrangement joins TRBV6-1 to TRBJ2-1, with TRBD2 matching over 11 bases. CDR1 is MNHNS, CDR2 SASEGT, per germline. CDR3 length: 15 residues. The ends lost 6 bases at V and 5 bases at J; junction bases unmatched: 6. CDR3 sequence: CASRELAGVNNEQFF. CDR3 coding DNA: TGTGCCAGCAGAGAACTAGCGGGGGTCAACAATGAGCAGTTCTTC.

The V call is TRBV6-1, the J call TRBJ2-1; D uncertain. The CDR3 covers 14 residues. Germline values: CDR1 MNHNS, CDR2 SASEGT. V lost 2 bases and J 0 bases, leaving 5 bases between the germline ends. In DNA form, the CDR3 reads TGTGCCAGCAGTGAACTGATCTCCTACAATGAGCAGTTCTTC. It encodes CASSELISYNEQFF.

This chain links TRBV5-6 with TRBJ2-5; D call uncertain. In germline, CDR1 is SGHDT, CDR2 YYEEEE. The CDR3 is 14 residues long. Trimming cost V 6 bases and J 2 bases, with 14 bases left between them. CDR3 DNA sequence: TGTGCCAGCACCCTTCTAGGTCCGCAAGAGACCCAGTACTTC. It specifies CASTLLGPQETQYF.

This clonotype was observed a handful of times. CDR3 bases: TGTGCCAGCAGCCAAGTGGAGGGATCTGAAGCTTTCTTT. Protein sequence: CASSQVEGSEAFF. This rearrangement joins TRBV14 to TRBJ1-1, with D uncertain. The CDR3 is 13 residues long. Trimming removed 1 base from V and 6 bases from J, with 9 bases in between. Germline V lookup: CDR1 SGHDN, CDR2 FVKESK.

The chain combines TRBV5-1 with TRBJ2-3; D remains ambiguous. The CDR3 length is 14 residues. Trimming stripped 5 bases from V and 3 bases from J, with 13 bases between. Germline CDR1 and CDR2: SGHRS and YFSETQ. CDR3 in amino acids: CASRTERNTDTQYF. The CDR3 region has the DNA TGCGCCAGCAGAACAGAAAGGAATACAGATACGCAGTATTTT.

This rearrangement joins TRBV14 to TRBJ2-2; perhaps TRBD2 as D (5 bases). The germline V gene has CDR1 SGHDN and CDR2 FVKESK. Trimming took 4 bases from V and 1 from J, leaving 13 bases between them. The CDR3 has 16 amino acids. CDR3 nucleotides: TGTGCCAGCAGCCCTAGCCACATCTTGAACACCGGGGAGCTGTTTTTT. This sequence encodes CASSPSHILNTGELFF.

The chain recombines TRBV10-3 with TRBJ2-4; 14 bases fit TRBD2. This CDR3 is 15 amino acids long. Germline CDR1 reads ENHRY; CDR2 reads SYGVKD. The trim removed 4 bases at V and 13 bases at J, leaving 9 bases unmatched. CDR3 DNA: TGTGCCATCAGTGCAACCGGACTAGCGGGGGGAGAGCAGTACTTC. It yields the protein CAISATGLAGGEQYF.

This clonotype was observed a few times. The chain joins TRBV7-7 to TRBJ2-5, with 8 positions matching TRBD1. Germline CDR1 SSHAT, CDR2 FNYEAQ (reference sequence). The CDR3 totals 14 residues. The trim removed 4 bases at V and 1 base at J, leaving 2 bases unmatched. For the CDR3, the DNA is TGTGCCAGCAGCTCCAGGGGGCGCCAAGAGACCCAGTACTTC. Its protein is CASSSRGRQETQYF.

The rearrangement uses TRBV5-1 and TRBJ1-5; D gene ambiguous. Trimming took 0 bases from V and 2 from J, leaving 12 bases between them. The CDR3 covers 16 residues. Looked up from germline, CDR1 is SGHRS and CDR2 is YFSETQ. The CDR3: CASSLGGVGGNQPQHF. The CDR3, as DNA: TGCGCCAGCAGCTTGGGTGGAGTTGGAGGCAATCAGCCCCAGCATTTT.

V is TRBV5-1 and J is TRBJ2-2, with D tentatively TRBD1 (6 bases). This CDR3 spans 15 amino acids. CDR1 and CDR2 from the germline V gene are SGHRS and YFSETQ. V lost 3 bases, J lost 0 bases, and 9 bases lay in between. CDR3 loop: CASSYGQSNTGELFF. In DNA form, the CDR3 reads TGCGCCAGCAGCTACGGACAGTCGAACACCGGGGAGCTGTTTTTT.

CDR3 DNA: TGTGCCTGGAGTGTACTGGCAGGGGCTCAGCCCCAGCATTTT. The encoded protein is CAWSVLAGAQPQHF. The rearrangement links TRBV30 to TRBJ1-5; D possibly corresponds to TRBD1 (6 bases). Between the trimmed V and J ends, which lost 0 bases and 6 bases, there was a span of 12 bases. Germline V gives CDR1 GTSNPN, CDR2 SVGIG (reference sequence). The CDR3 spans 14 residues. The full variable domain, in which reference TRBV30 and TRBJ1-5 provide the parts outside the CDR3, is SQTIHQWPATLVQPVGSPLSLECTVEGTSNPNLYWYRQAAGRGLQLLFYSVGIGQISSEVPQNLSASRPQDRQFILSSKKLLLSDSGFYLCAWSVLAGAQPQHFGDGTRLSIL.

In this sample, this clonotype turned up a few times. This chain joins TRBV7-9 and TRBJ1-5, with 10 bases matching TRBD1. J lost 5 bases, V lost 1 base, and 5 bases had no gene match. The CDR3 loop spans 16 amino acids. CDR1 is SEHNR, CDR2 FQNEAQ, per germline (reference sequence). The CDR3 protein is CASSLGLGTGDQPQHF. The CDR3 nucleotides are TGTGCCAGCAGCTTAGGACTCGGGACAGGGGATCAGCCCCAGCATTTT. The full variable domain, with the rest looked up from reference TRBV7-9 and TRBJ1-5, is DTGVSQNPRHKITKRGQNVTFRCDPISEHNRLYWYRQTLGQGPEFLTYFQNEAQLEKSRLLSDRFSAERPKGSFSTLEIQRTEQGDSAMYLCASSLGLGTGDQPQHFGDGTRLSIL.